This entry concerns a single T cell receptor beta chain. The data derive from a study of blood T cell repertoires in COVID-19. At the level of the study: COVID-19 samples collected from the United States, Italy and Spain covered acute and convalescent phases. Sources were T cells, B-cell-depleted T cells, or PBMCs; the material itself was cDNA or gDNA.

The authors' processing: Researchers report that nucleated cell counts were estimated from reference gene primer amplification. Using immunoSEQ multiplex PCR, the repertoire was profiled, and TCRdb retains in-frame clones only, with some absent. V and J calls plus clone size are reproduced from that table; the DNA served to infer D and trimming. The repertoire holds about 110,000 clones, around four fifths seen once, with 0.83% in the top ten. The trim removed 4 bases at V and 2 bases at J, leaving 13 bases unmatched. The germline gives CDR1 MNHEY, CDR2 SMNVEV (reference sequence). The CDR3 totals 18 residues.

This sequence originates from a woman aged 70-85 years with acute or convalescent COVID-19. The sequencing input was peripheral blood. The chain has TRBV27 and TRBJ2-3; 9 bases are a match to TRBD1. The CDR3 protein is CASSSEPWDREITDTQYF. CDR3 nucleotide sequence: TGTGCCAGCAGTTCGGAACCCTGGGACAGGGAAATCACAGATACGCAGTATTTT.